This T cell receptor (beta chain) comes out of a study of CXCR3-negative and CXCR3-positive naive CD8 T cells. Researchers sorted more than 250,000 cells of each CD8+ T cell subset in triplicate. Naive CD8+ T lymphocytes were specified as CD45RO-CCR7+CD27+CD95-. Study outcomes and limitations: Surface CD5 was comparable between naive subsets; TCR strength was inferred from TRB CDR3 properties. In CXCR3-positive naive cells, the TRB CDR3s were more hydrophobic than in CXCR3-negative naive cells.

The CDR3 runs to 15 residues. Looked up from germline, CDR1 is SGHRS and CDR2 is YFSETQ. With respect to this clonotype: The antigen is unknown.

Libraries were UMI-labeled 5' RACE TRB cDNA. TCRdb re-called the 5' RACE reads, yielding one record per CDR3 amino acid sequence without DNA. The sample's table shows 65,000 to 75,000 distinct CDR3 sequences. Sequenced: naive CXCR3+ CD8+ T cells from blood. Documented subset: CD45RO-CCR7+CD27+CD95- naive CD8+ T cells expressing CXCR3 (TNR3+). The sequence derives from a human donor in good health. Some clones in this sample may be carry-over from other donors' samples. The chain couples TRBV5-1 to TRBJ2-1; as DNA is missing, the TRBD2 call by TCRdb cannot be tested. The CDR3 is CASSLDDSGYNEQFF.